The sequence of this TCR beta chain was determined in a study of blood T cell repertoires in COVID-19. The V and J ends lost 4 bases and 0 bases respectively, with 14 bases between them. The CDR3 covers 16 residues. From germline, CDR1 is SGHNT and CDR2 YYREEE (reference sequence). Original methodology: Amplifying reference gene primers gave estimates of nucleated cell counts. TCRdb's table, derived via immunoSEQ multiplex PCR, lists solely in-frame clones and lacks some. V and J calls plus clone size are reproduced from that table; the DNA served to infer D and trimming. The table shows around 190,000 clones, with roughly 84% occurring only once. Everyone who took part was roughly 18 to 95 years old, and they came from about two dozen US areas.

The receptor comes from a woman younger than 45 who had been exposed to COVID-19. Material: PBMCs or T cells enriched from blood (not recorded which). The chain uses TRBV5-4 and TRBJ1-3; D call uncertain. CDR3 coding DNA: TGTGCCAGCAGCCCTTATACGGGGAGCTCTGGAAACACCATATATTTT. The encoded protein is CASSPYTGSSGNTIYF.